The next 25 T cell receptor beta chains were all read from a single sample in a study of blood T cell repertoires in COVID-19. The method was immunoSEQ multiplex PCR; TCRdb's version includes in-frame clones alone and lacks a portion of them. Among about 120,000 clones listed, 79% were seen once. Sequencing was done on a sample of peripheral blood. Every receptor here comes from a woman aged 80 or over with acute or convalescent COVID-19.

V usage is TRBV6-5 and J usage is TRBJ1-1; 9 bases map to TRBD1. Germline V gene data show CDR1 as MNHEY and CDR2 as SVGAGI. V dropped 5 bases and J dropped 4; count of bases not matched to a gene: 2. The CDR3 sequence is 13 residues long. CDR3 sequence (DNA): TGTGCCAGCAGTAAGACAGGGGGCACTGAAGCTTTCTTT. Translation gives CASSKTGGTEAFF.

The V and J genes are TRBV2 and TRBJ2-1; 11 bases are a match to TRBD2. V lost 3 bases to trimming and J lost 8 bases; unmatched junction nucleotides: 9. The CDR3 spans 16 residues. The V gene's germline CDR1 is SNHLY and CDR2 FYNNEI. In DNA form, the CDR3 reads TGTGCCAGCAGTGAGCGGGTAGCGGGGGGGCTTGATGAGCAGTTCTTC. It encodes CASSERVAGGLDEQFF.

The rearrangement uses TRBV15 and TRBJ2-3, with TRBD1 identical over 10 bases. Germline loops: CDR1 LNHNV, CDR2 YYDKDF (reference sequence). The CDR3 contains 17 residues. After removal of 0 bases from V and 5 bases from J, the junction contained 8 bases not matched to a gene. The CDR3 region is CATSRERGTGVEDTQYF. The CDR3 DNA is TGTGCCACCAGCAGAGAGAGAGGGACAGGGGTTGAAGATACGCAGTATTTT.

DNA for the CDR3: TGTGCCAGCTCATCCGGACAGGGGTCATACACTGAAGCTTTCTTT. It codes for CASSSGQGSYTEAFF. The chain couples TRBV18 to TRBJ1-1; 9 bases fit TRBD1. V shed 5 bases and J 3 bases; nucleotides not matched to a gene: 7. The CDR3 length is 15 residues. Germline CDR1 KGHSH, CDR2 LQKENI.

V and J are TRBV7-2 and TRBJ1-5, with D hard to call. The germline V gene has CDR1 SGHTA and CDR2 FQGNSA. CDR3 length equals 14 residues. The V end was cut by 1 base, the J end by 5 bases, with 9 bases between. For the CDR3, the DNA is TGTGCCAGCAGCTTAGAGTCCGGGGATCAGCCCCAGCATTTT. It yields the protein CASSLESGDQPQHF.

The chain combines TRBV5-8 with TRBJ1-5; TRBD1 agrees at 7 bases. The germline V gene has CDR1 SGHTS and CDR2 YDEGEE. V shed 2 bases and J 6 bases; nucleotides not matched to a gene: 5. The CDR3 runs to 14 residues. The CDR3 region is CASSFRTGRQPQHF. For the CDR3, the DNA is TGTGCCAGCAGCTTCCGGACAGGACGTCAGCCCCAGCATTTT.

The rearrangement links TRBV5-4 to TRBJ2-1; TRBD1 is a possible D gene (5 bases). The germline V gene encodes CDR1 SGHNT and CDR2 YYREEE (reference sequence). V gave up 4 bases and J gave up 0 bases, with 14 bases separating them. The CDR3 length is 16 residues. Here the CDR3 reads CASSRTLDTSYNEQFF. CDR3 DNA: TGTGCCAGCAGCCGCACGTTGGACACCTCCTACAATGAGCAGTTCTTC.

A note on this clone: The sample holds other DNA sequences that translate to the same CDR3. The rearrangement joins TRBV4-3 to TRBJ1-6, with a tentative D call TRBD1 (6 bases). With 3 bases removed from V and 8 bases from J, the gap between germline ends came to 8 bases. The CDR3 is 13 residues long. The germline V gene has CDR1 LGHNA and CDR2 YSLEER. CDR3 sequence: CASSQTGDSPLHF. The CDR3, as DNA: TGCGCCAGCAGCCAGACAGGCGATTCACCCCTCCACTTT.

The chain recombines TRBV24-1 with TRBJ2-3, with D maybe TRBD1 (7 bases). Germline CDR1 and CDR2: KGHDR and SFDVKD. The germline V and J ends were trimmed by 4 bases and 5 bases, with 15 bases remaining between them. The CDR3 extends over 15 amino acids. The CDR3, as DNA: TGTGCCACCAGTGACCCGACAGGGACTGGAGATACGCAGTATTTT. As protein: CATSDPTGTGDTQYF.

The rearrangement links TRBV12-3 or TRBV12-4 to TRBJ2-1; no definite D call. Trimming took 6 bases from V and 6 from J, leaving 6 bases between them. The CDR3 runs to 11 residues. The chain's CDR3 is CASSFRNEQFF. Here the CDR3 DNA reads TGTGCCAGCAGCTTCCGCAATGAGCAGTTCTTC.

With regard to this clone: This may be a read error: a much more frequent sequence differs by one nucleotide. The same CDR3 arises from other DNA sequences in this sample as well. The chain carries TRBV7-8 and TRBJ1-1; possible D gene TRBD1, 6 bases. This CDR3 has 13 residues. Between the trimmed V and J ends, which lost 3 bases and 1 base, there was a span of 6 bases. The germline CDR1 and CDR2 sequences are SGHVS and FQNEAQ. CDR3 amino acids: CASSLDRNTEAFF. CDR3 nucleotides: TGTGCCAGCAGCTTGGACAGGAACACTGAAGCTTTCTTT.

The chain is built from TRBV27 and TRBJ2-7; 8 nucleotides match TRBD1. Germline trimming cut 5 bases from V and 2 bases from J; bases unmatched to any gene: 5. The CDR3 has 14 amino acids. Germline CDR1 reads MNHEY; CDR2 reads SMNVEV (reference sequence). For the CDR3, the DNA is TGTGCCAGCAGTCTGGACAGGGCCGCCTACGAGCAGTACTTC. It translates to CASSLDRAAYEQYF.

This sequence joins TRBV28 and TRBJ2-3; 7 bases match TRBD1. J was trimmed by 6 bases and V by 6 bases; bases with no gene match: 15. The CDR3 contains 16 residues. Looked up from germline, CDR1 is MDHEN and CDR2 is SYDVKM. The CDR3 bases are TGTGCCAGCAGCTCCGGGACAGCGAATTTTTTTGATACGCAGTATTTT. Protein sequence: CASSSGTANFFDTQYF.

The V call is TRBV6-5, the J call TRBJ2-2; D possibly corresponds to TRBD1 (5 bases). CDR3 size: 15 residues. V was trimmed by 0 bases and J by 4 bases, leaving 9 bases between them. Germline V gene data show CDR1 as MNHEY and CDR2 as SVGAGI. CDR3 sequence reads: CASSYSQGGTGELFF. The CDR3 nucleotides are TGTGCCAGCAGTTACTCGCAGGGTGGCACCGGGGAGCTGTTTTTT.

This chain uses TRBV5-1 with TRBJ1-1; 8 bases are shared with TRBD1. Germline V lookup: CDR1 SGHRS, CDR2 YFSETQ. The CDR3 sequence is 15 residues long. The V and J ends lost 5 bases and 5 bases, in that order; junction bases with no gene match: 11. In DNA form, the CDR3 reads TGCGCCAGCAGTCCGACAGGGGATGCGGAGACTGAAGCTTTCTTT. Its translation is CASSPTGDAETEAFF.

This clone turned up a few times. The chain has TRBV7-2 and TRBJ1-2; the match to TRBD1 covers 8 bases. CDR3 length equals 15 residues. Germline V CDR1 and CDR2: SGHTA, FQGNSA. V gave up 2 bases and J gave up 3 bases; unmatched junction bases: 5. CDR3 region: CASSLWSGGDYGYTF. CDR3 coding DNA: TGTGCCAGCAGCTTATGGTCAGGGGGCGACTATGGCTACACCTTC.

This clone has more than one count but fewer than ten. This chain links TRBV5-6 with TRBJ2-7; D not certain. This CDR3 is built from 11 residues. The ends were cut back, 4 bases at V and 6 bases at J, with 8 bases in the middle. Germline assignment: CDR1 SGHDT and CDR2 YYEEEE. For the CDR3, the DNA is TGTGCCAGCAGCATCGAGTCCGAGCAGTACTTC. This translates into CASSIESEQYF.

J is TRBJ2-1 and V is TRBV9, with 11 positions matching TRBD2. With V trimmed by 3 bases and J by 4 bases, 3 bases remained unmatched. The CDR3 runs to 15 residues. The germline V gene encodes CDR1 SGDLS and CDR2 YYNGEE. CDR3 region: CASSEGLADYNEQFF. The DNA for the CDR3 is TGTGCCAGCAGCGAGGGACTAGCGGATTACAATGAGCAGTTCTTC.

The CDR3 DNA is TGTGCCATCAGTGAGACCCCGGAGGGATCGAGCTACACCTTC. Translating gives CAISETPEGSSYTF. The rearrangement uses TRBV10-3 and TRBJ1-2; D is uncertain. CDR3 length: 14 residues. Trimming removed 2 bases at V and 9 bases at J, with 16 bases between. Germline CDR1 ENHRY, CDR2 SYGVKD.

V usage is TRBV4-3 and J usage is TRBJ1-5; no clear D gene. The CDR3 contains 13 residues. The germline CDR1 and CDR2 sequences are LGHNA and YSLEER. Trimming took off 0 bases at V and 4 bases at J, with 4 bases between the two ends. The CDR3 here is CASSQDRNQPQHF. The CDR3 DNA reads TGCGCCAGCAGCCAAGATCGGAATCAGCCCCAGCATTTT.

This clone appeared a few times. V and J are TRBV6-2 or TRBV6-3 and TRBJ1-1; 7 bases are shared with TRBD1. The CDR3 runs to 17 residues. Germline CDR1 MNHEY, CDR2 SVGEGT. Losses at the gene ends were 2 bases for V and 1 base for J; bases not matched to a gene: 10. CDR3 sequence reads: CASSYRLGRGANTEAFF. CDR3 nucleotide sequence: TGTGCCAGCAGTTACAGGTTGGGCAGGGGGGCGAACACTGAAGCTTTCTTT.

The J gene is TRBJ1-1, the V gene TRBV7-9; tentative D call: TRBD1 (5 bases). CDR1 is SEHNR, CDR2 FQNEAQ, per germline (reference sequence). Trimming pared 1 base from V and 3 bases from J, leaving 12 bases between. The CDR3 spans 15 residues. This CDR3 is CASSLERGGHTEAFF. In DNA, the CDR3 is TGTGCCAGCAGCTTAGAAAGGGGTGGACACACTGAAGCTTTCTTT.

This clone was detected only once. The chain joins TRBV3-1 (or the pseudogene TRBV3-2) to TRBJ2-3, with 11 bases lining up with TRBD2. V was clipped by 1 base and J by 4 bases; unmatched bases: 4. CDR1 and CDR2 (germline): LGHDT, YNNKEL (reference sequence). The CDR3 loop spans 16 amino acids. The CDR3 DNA reads TGTGCCAGCAGCCAAGCGACTAGCGGGACAGCAGATACGCAGTATTTT. Protein product: CASSQATSGTADTQYF.

This clone was found once. V and J are TRBV30 and TRBJ1-4; TRBD1 matches at 7 bases. V lost 3 bases, J lost 7 bases, and 5 bases stayed unmatched. This CDR3 is built from 13 residues. CDR1 is GTSNPN and CDR2 is SVGIG in the germline V gene (reference sequence). The CDR3 DNA is TGTGCCTGGAGGTTCCAGGGGGTTGAAAAACTGTTTTTT. Its protein product is CAWRFQGVEKLFF.

The chain combines TRBV3-1 (or the pseudogene TRBV3-2) with TRBJ2-3, with D possibly being TRBD2 (6 bases). The CDR3 has 16 residues. CDR1 LGHDT and CDR2 YNNKEL come from the germline V gene (reference sequence). V was clipped by 0 bases and J by 6 bases, with 16 bases between them. CDR3 bases: TGTGCCAGCAGCCAAGATTTTAGCGGAACCGTGGATACGCAGTATTTT. Its translation: CASSQDFSGTVDTQYF.